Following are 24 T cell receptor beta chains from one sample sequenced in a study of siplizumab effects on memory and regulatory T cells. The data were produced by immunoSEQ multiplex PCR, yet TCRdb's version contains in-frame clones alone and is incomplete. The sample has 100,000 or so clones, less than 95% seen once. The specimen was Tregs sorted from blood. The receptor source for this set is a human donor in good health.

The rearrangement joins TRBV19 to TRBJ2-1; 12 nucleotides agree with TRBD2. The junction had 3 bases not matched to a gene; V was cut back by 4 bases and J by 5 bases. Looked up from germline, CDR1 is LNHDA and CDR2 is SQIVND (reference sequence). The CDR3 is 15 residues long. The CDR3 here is CASSRGLAGHNEQFF. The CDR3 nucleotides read TGTGCCAGTAGTAGAGGACTAGCGGGGCACAATGAGCAGTTCTTC.

CDR3 nucleotide sequence: TGTGCCAGCAGCCGGACAGGGGCTCTTACCTACGAGCAGTACTTC. It codes for CASSRTGALTYEQYF. The chain uses TRBV6-5 and TRBJ2-7; 9 positions agree with TRBD1. The CDR3 length is 15 residues. Germline loops: CDR1 MNHEY, CDR2 SVGAGI. After removal of 6 bases from V and 2 bases from J, the junction contained 8 bases not matched to a gene.

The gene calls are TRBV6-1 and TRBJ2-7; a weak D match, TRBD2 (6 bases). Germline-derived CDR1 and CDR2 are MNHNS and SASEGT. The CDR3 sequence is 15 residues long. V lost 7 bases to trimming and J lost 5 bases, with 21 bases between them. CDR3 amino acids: CASTSQWRGNNEQYF. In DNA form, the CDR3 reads TGTGCCAGCACCAGTCAATGGAGGGGCAATAACGAGCAGTACTTC.

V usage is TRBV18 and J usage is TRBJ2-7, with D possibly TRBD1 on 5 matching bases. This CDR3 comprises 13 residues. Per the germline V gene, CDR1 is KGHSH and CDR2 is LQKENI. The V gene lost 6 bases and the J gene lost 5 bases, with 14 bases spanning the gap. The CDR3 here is CASSPNQGHEQYF. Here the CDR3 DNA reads TGTGCCAGCTCGCCCAATCAGGGCCACGAGCAGTACTTC.

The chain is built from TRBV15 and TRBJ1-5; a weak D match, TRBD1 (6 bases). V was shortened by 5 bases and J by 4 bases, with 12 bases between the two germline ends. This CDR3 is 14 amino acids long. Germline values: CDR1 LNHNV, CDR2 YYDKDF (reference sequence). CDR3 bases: TGTGCCACCAGCTTAGGGGGAGCGAATCAGCCCCAGCATTTT. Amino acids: CATSLGGANQPQHF.

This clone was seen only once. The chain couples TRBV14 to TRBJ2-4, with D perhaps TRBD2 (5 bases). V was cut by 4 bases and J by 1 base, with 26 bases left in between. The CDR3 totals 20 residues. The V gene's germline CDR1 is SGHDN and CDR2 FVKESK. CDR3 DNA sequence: TGTGCCAGCAGCCCATCCCCTCGGGGAAGGGTTGTAGGGGCCAAAAACATTCAGTACTTC. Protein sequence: CASSPSPRGRVVGAKNIQYF.

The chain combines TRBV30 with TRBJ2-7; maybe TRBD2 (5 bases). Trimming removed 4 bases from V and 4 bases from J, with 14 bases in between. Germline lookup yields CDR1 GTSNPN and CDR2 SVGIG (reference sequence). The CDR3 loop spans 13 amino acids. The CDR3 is CAWNPGSRYEQYF. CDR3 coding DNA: TGTGCCTGGAACCCGGGATCCCGGTACGAGCAGTACTTC.

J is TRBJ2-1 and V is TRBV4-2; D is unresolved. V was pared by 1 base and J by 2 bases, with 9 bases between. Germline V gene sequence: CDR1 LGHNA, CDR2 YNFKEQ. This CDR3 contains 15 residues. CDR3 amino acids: CASSQGFQAYNEQFF. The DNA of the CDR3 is TGTGCCAGCAGCCAAGGCTTCCAGGCCTACAATGAGCAGTTCTTC.

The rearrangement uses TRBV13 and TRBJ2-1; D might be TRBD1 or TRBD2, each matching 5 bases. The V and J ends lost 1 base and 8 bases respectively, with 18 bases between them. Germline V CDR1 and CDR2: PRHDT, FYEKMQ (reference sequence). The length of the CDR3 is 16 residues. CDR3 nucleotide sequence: TGTGCCAGCAGCTTAGTCGACTGGGACCATGGGGATGAGCAGTTCTTC. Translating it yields CASSLVDWDHGDEQFF.

The CDR3 DNA is TGTGCCAGCGAGCAGGGAATCACAGATACGCAGTATTTT. It specifies CASEQGITDTQYF. The rearrangement links TRBV11-2 to TRBJ2-3, with D tentatively TRBD1 (5 bases). The V and J ends lost 8 bases and 2 bases respectively, with 11 bases between them. Germline assignment: CDR1 SGHAT and CDR2 FQNNGV. The CDR3 runs to 13 residues.

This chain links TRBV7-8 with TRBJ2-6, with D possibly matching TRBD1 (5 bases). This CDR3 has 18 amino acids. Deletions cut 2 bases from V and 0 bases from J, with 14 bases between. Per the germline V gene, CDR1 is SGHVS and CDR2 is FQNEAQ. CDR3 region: CASSLLARASSGANVLTF. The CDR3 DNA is TGTGCCAGCAGCTTACTCGCCAGGGCCTCCTCTGGGGCCAACGTCCTGACTTTC. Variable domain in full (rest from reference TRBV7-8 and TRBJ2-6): GAGVSQSPRYKVAKRGQDVALRCDPISGHVSLFWYQQALGQGPEFLTYFQNEAQLDKSGLPSDRFFAERPEGSVSTLKIQRTQQEDSAVYLCASSLLARASSGANVLTFGAGSRLTVL.

The CDR3 DNA is TGTGCCAGTAGCCAGGGAATTAACACTGAAGCTTTCTTT. Its translation: CASSQGINTEAFF. The chain recombines TRBV19 with TRBJ1-1; perhaps TRBD1 as D (5 bases). Germline V CDR1 and CDR2: LNHDA, SQIVND (reference sequence). The CDR3 runs to 13 residues. The V gene lost 6 bases and the J gene lost 2 bases, with 10 bases spanning the gap.

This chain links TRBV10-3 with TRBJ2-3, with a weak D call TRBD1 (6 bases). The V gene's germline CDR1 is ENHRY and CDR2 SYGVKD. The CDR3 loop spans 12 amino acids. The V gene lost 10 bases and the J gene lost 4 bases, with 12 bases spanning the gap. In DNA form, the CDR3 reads TGTGCCACCAGGGGAAGTGCAGATACGCAGTATTTT. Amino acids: CATRGSADTQYF.

CDR3 loop: CASSYRSGADGYTF. The DNA of the CDR3 is TGTGCCAGCAGTTACCGCTCAGGGGCCGATGGCTACACCTTC. The chain is built from TRBV27 and TRBJ1-2; D is perhaps TRBD1 (6 bases). Germline loops: CDR1 MNHEY, CDR2 SMNVEV (reference sequence). With 4 bases removed from V and 6 bases from J, the gap between germline ends came to 15 bases. The CDR3 contains 14 residues.

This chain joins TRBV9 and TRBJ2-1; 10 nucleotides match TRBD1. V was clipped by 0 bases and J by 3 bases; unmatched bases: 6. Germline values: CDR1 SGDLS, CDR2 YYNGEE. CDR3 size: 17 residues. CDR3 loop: CASSVEGDRGYYNEQFF. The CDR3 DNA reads TGTGCCAGCAGCGTAGAGGGGGACAGGGGATACTACAATGAGCAGTTCTTC.

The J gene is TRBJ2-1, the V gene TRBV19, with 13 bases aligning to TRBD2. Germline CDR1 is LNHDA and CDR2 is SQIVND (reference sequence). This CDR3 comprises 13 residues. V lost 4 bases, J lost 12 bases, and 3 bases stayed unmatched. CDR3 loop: CASSRTSGSMQFF. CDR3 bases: TGTGCCAGTAGTAGGACTAGCGGGAGCATGCAGTTCTTC.

CDR3: CASSPQGGYNEQFF. DNA of the CDR3: TGTGCCAGCAGCCCACAGGGGGGCTACAATGAGCAGTTCTTC. The rearrangement uses TRBV11-3 and TRBJ2-1; 8 nucleotides match TRBD1. V gave up 5 bases and J gave up 3 bases; unmatched junction bases: 3. The CDR3 loop spans 14 amino acids. The germline V gene has CDR1 SGHNT and CDR2 YENEEA.

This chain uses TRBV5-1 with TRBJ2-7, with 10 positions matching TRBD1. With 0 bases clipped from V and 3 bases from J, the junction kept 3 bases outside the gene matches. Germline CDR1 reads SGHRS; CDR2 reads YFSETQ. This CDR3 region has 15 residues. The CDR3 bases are TGCGCCAGCAGCTTGGTAGGGACAGGGGTCTACGAGCAGTACTTC. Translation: CASSLVGTGVYEQYF.

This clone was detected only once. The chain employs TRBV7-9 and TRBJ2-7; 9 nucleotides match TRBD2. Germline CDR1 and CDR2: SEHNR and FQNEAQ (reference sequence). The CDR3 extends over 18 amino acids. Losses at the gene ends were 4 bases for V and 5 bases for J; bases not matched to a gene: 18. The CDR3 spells CASSSRRVGTSGFNEQYF. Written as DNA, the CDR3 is TGTGCCAGCAGCTCGAGGCGGGTAGGAACTAGCGGGTTCAACGAGCAGTACTTC.

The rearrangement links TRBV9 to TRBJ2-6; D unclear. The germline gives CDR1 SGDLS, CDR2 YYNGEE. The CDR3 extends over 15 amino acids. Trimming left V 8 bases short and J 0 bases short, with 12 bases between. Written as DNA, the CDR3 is TGTGCCAGTCAATACGGAGTCTCTGGGGCCAACGTCCTGACTTTC. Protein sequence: CASQYGVSGANVLTF.

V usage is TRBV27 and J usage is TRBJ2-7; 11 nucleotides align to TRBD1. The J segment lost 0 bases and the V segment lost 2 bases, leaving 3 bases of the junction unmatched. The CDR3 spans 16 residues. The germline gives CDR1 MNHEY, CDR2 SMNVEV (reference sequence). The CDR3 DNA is TGTGCCAGCAGTTTAGGGACAGGGGGTAGCTCCTACGAGCAGTACTTC. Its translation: CASSLGTGGSSYEQYF.

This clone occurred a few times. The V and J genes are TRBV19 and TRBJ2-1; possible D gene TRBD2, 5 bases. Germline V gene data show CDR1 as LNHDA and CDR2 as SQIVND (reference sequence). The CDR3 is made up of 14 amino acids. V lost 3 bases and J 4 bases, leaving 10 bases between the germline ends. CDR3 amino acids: CASSIGMDYNEQFF. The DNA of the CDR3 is TGTGCCAGTAGTATCGGGATGGATTACAATGAGCAGTTCTTC.

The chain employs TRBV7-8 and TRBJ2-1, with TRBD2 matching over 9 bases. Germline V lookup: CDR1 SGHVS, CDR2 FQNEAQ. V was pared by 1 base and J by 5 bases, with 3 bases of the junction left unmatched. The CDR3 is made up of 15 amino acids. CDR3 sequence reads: CASSLGLAGNNEQFF. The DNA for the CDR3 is TGTGCCAGCAGCTTAGGCCTAGCGGGAAACAATGAGCAGTTCTTC.

Written as DNA, the CDR3 is TGTGCCAGCAGCTTAGACTTTCAGCCAAGAGAGACCCAGTACTTC. It yields the protein CASSLDFQPRETQYF. The V call is TRBV7-2, the J call TRBJ2-5; unclear D gene. The germline CDR1 and CDR2 sequences are SGHTA and FQGNSA. The CDR3 consists of 15 residues. V was trimmed by 1 base and J by 4 bases, leaving 13 bases between them.